This TCR beta chain is drawn from a study of CD8 T cells in Susac syndrome. Study-level background: When blood was drawn, the patients with Susac syndrome were therapy-naive, on corticosteroids, or on intravenous immunoglobulin alone. Study results and limitations: TEMRA cells and active patients showed peak Susac CD8+ clonal expansion.

In the case of this clonotype: Its cognate antigen is unknown.

RNA amounts of 0.5 to 1 ug underwent reverse transcription with random hexamers. TCRdb passed the immunoSEQ multiplex PCR reads through MiXCR, listing each CDR3 protein once. There are 120,000 or so distinct CDR3 sequences in the sample; over 85% occur only once, and around 0.21% lies in the top ten. The V and J ends lost 5 bases and 1 base, in that order; junction bases with no gene match: 12. This CDR3 is 18 amino acids long. CDR1 and CDR2 (germline): SNHLY, FYNNEI. Sequencing of TCR beta was performed on blood CD8+ T cells and on blood CD4+ T cells. The recently defined diagnostic criteria for definite or probable disease were met by the Susac syndrome patients.

The sequence was collected from a human donor with Susac syndrome. This chain joins TRBV2 and TRBJ2-1; 9 bases map to TRBD2. The specimen sequenced was CD8+ T cells from PBMCs. The CDR3 DNA reads as TGTGCCAGCAGTTACCCCGGGGCGGGGGGGCCTTCCTACAATGAGCAGTTCTTC. Protein product: CASSYPGAGGPSYNEQFF.